This T cell receptor (beta chain) is drawn from a study of cytomegalovirus exposure and HLA in healthy donors. Amplification used 60 Vbeta primers and 13 Jbeta primers. Sequenced by immunoSEQ multiplex PCR; TCRdb stores in-frame clones only, minus some. The sample lists about 110,000 clones, around four fifths seen once, with roughly 5.6% in the top ten. Trimming pared 2 bases from V and 6 bases from J, leaving 7 bases between. The CDR3 consists of 12 residues. Germline-derived CDR1 and CDR2 are MNHNY and SVGAGI (reference sequence). The chain has TRBV6-6 and TRBJ1-1; no definite D call. The sequence was obtained from a man in his thirties or forties in good health and CMV-seropositive. The specimen was PBMCs. Here the CDR3 reads CASSYILAEAFF. CDR3 DNA sequence: TGTGCCAGCAGTTACATTCTCGCTGAAGCTTTCTTT.